This is a list of T cell receptor beta chains from one sample in a study of blood T cell repertoires in COVID-19. Sequenced by immunoSEQ multiplex PCR; TCRdb stores in-frame clones only, minus some. The sample gives hundreds of thousands of clones, 85% to 90% of which show up once; roughly 2.3% is in the top ten. Specimen: PBMCs or T cells enriched from blood (not recorded which). These receptors came from a woman between 18 and 29 years old who had recovered from COVID-19. Both conserved end residues are part of each CDR3. Fields, in order: V gene, clone size, D gene, J gene, CDR3 protein, CDR3 DNA. A D gene is named only where the DNA matches it firmly. For some rows the clone size is stated as once, few or many, or as a class when expanded; others skip it.

TRBV10-3	.	TRBD2	TRBJ2-1	CAISGTSGGLSYNEQFF	TGTGCCATCAGTGGGACTAGCGGGGGCCTTTCCTACAATGAGCAGTTCTTC
TRBV19	once	.	TRBJ1-5	CASTPRWGRGSQPQHF	TGTGCCAGTACCCCAAGGTGGGGAAGGGGTAGTCAGCCCCAGCATTTT
TRBV19	.	TRBD1	TRBJ1-2	CASSIRDRGFYGYTF	TGTGCCAGTAGTATAAGGGACAGGGGTTTCTATGGCTACACCTTC
TRBV7-9	.	TRBD1	TRBJ2-3	CASSPARARGRVGTDTQYF	TGTGCCAGCAGCCCCGCCCGGGCCAGGGGGCGAGTTGGCACAGATACGCAGTATTTT
TRBV19	.	TRBD1	TRBJ2-1	CASMVDRDSYNEQFF	TGTGCCAGTATGGTGGACAGGGACTCCTACAATGAGCAGTTCTTC
TRBV6-5	.	TRBD1	TRBJ1-2	CASSRPQGPSRSYTF	TGTGCCAGCAGCCGCCCACAGGGGCCCTCTAGGAGCTACACCTTC
TRBV6-5	.	TRBD2	TRBJ2-1	CASSSGTSGNEQFF	TGTGCCAGCAGTTCTGGGACTAGCGGGAATGAGCAGTTCTTC
TRBV4-2	.	.	TRBJ1-5	CASSQEAESQPQHF	TGTGCCAGCAGCCAAGAGGCAGAAAGTCAGCCCCAGCATTTT
TRBV27	.	TRBD1	TRBJ1-6	CASSPSGQYNSPLHF	TGTGCCAGCAGCCCATCGGGACAGTATAATTCACCCCTCCACTTT
TRBV5-1	.	.	TRBJ2-5	CASSLMSRPGETQYF	TGCGCCAGCAGCTTAATGTCCCGCCCAGGGGAGACCCAGTACTTC
TRBV11-2	.	TRBD2	TRBJ2-5	CASSPWTSGVRETQYF	TGTGCCAGCAGCCCGTGGACTAGCGGGGTGAGAGAGACCCAGTACTTC
TRBV29-1	.	.	TRBJ2-3	CSVERAGLTDTQYF	TGCAGCGTTGAAAGGGCGGGGCTCACAGATACGCAGTATTTT
TRBV18	.	.	TRBJ1-3	CASSPGVGGTGNTIYF	TGTGCCAGCTCACCAGGTGTGGGGGGTACTGGAAACACCATATATTTT
TRBV7-9	.	.	TRBJ1-4	CASSLVSGLFNEKLFF	TGTGCCAGCAGCTTAGTATCTGGGCTCTTTAATGAAAAACTGTTTTTT
TRBV6-5	.	.	TRBJ1-2	CASRPDSLYGYTF	TGTGCCAGCAGACCTGACAGCCTATATGGCTACACCTTC
TRBV5-1	.	TRBD1	TRBJ2-5	CASSSPPGQGAETQYF	TGCGCCAGCAGCTCACCCCCGGGACAGGGCGCCGAGACCCAGTACTTC
TRBV25-1	.	.	TRBJ2-2	CASSEEHRAGELFF	TGTGCCAGCAGTGAGGAACACAGGGCCGGGGAGCTGTTTTTT
TRBV2	.	TRBD2	TRBJ2-5	CASRETGGRGETQYF	TGTGCCAGCAGGGAAACTGGAGGGAGGGGAGAGACCCAGTACTTC
TRBV28	.	TRBD1	TRBJ1-2	CASSSAGTGGGYGYTF	TGTGCCAGCAGTTCTGCCGGGACAGGGGGCGGCTATGGCTACACCTTC
TRBV30	.	.	TRBJ1-5	CAWSVPGYHQPQHF	TGTGCCTGGAGTGTACCAGGCTACCATCAGCCCCAGCATTTT
TRBV24-1	.	.	TRBJ2-1	CATSGGGDEQFF	TGTGCCACCAGTGGAGGGGGGGACGAGCAGTTCTTC
TRBV7-2	.	TRBD1	TRBJ1-2	CASSTRQGQSRGYTF	TGTGCCAGCAGCACCCGACAGGGGCAATCACGTGGCTACACCTTC
TRBV6-1	.	TRBD1	TRBJ1-1	CASSDIQGGVTEAFF	TGTGCCAGCAGTGACATCCAGGGGGGCGTCACTGAAGCTTTCTTT
TRBV3-1/TRBV3-2	.	TRBD1	TRBJ2-5	CASSQLDRVGETQYF	TGTGCCAGCAGCCAACTTGACAGGGTTGGAGAGACCCAGTACTTC
TRBV3-1/TRBV3-2	.	TRBD2	TRBJ2-2	CASSQRGLAGTGELFF	TGTGCCAGCAGCCAACGGGGACTAGCGGGGACCGGGGAGCTGTTTTTT
TRBV4-1	.	.	TRBJ2-1	CASSQGLYNEQFF	TGCGCCAGCAGCCAAGGACTCTACAATGAGCAGTTCTTC
TRBV7-9	.	TRBD1	TRBJ1-2	CASSLENRGSRGYTF	TGTGCCAGCAGCTTAGAAAACAGGGGTTCAAGAGGCTACACCTTC
TRBV11-2	.	.	TRBJ1-2	CASSTQSGYGYTF	TGTGCCAGCAGCACCCAGAGCGGCTATGGCTACACCTTC
TRBV4-1	.	.	TRBJ2-3	CASSQEKGDTDTQYF	TGCGCCAGCAGCCAAGAGAAGGGAGACACAGATACGCAGTATTTT